Each of the 5 T cell receptor beta chains below was sequenced from the same sample in a study of vaccination effects on CD4 cells after COVID-19. Their antigen targets remain unknown. Clones were read by immunoSEQ multiplex PCR, and TCRdb kept only the in-frame ones, dropping some. The sample holds under 35,000 clones, approximately 72% seen once. Viral peptide pool expansion of antigen-specific CD4+ T cells preceded sequencing in the ViraFEST assay. CD4+ T cells were isolated after less than 12 days of culture. By PCR, the person was confirmed to have had SARS-CoV-2 infection between March and December 2020. This specimen was CD4+ T cells from PBMCs cultured with a peptide pool, taken before COVID-19 vaccination. The source of these receptors is a human donor who had a prior SARS-CoV-2 infection.

This clone was observed once. V usage is TRBV5-1 and J usage is TRBJ2-2; D unclear. Germline V gene sequence: CDR1 SGHRS, CDR2 YFSETQ. The V and J ends lost 0 bases and 0 bases respectively, with 18 bases between them. The CDR3 is made up of 19 amino acids. The CDR3 DNA is TGCGCCAGCAGCTTGGTCCCCCCCACACAGCGATCGAACACCGGGGAGCTGTTTTTT. Its translation: CASSLVPPTQRSNTGELFF.

A single count supports this clone. The CDR3 here is CASSIGRNYNEQFF. CDR3 nucleotide sequence: TGTGCCAGCAGCATAGGGAGAAACTACAATGAGCAGTTCTTC. This chain joins TRBV7-2 and TRBJ2-1; maybe TRBD2 (5 bases). CDR3 length: 14 amino acids. In germline, CDR1 is SGHTA, CDR2 FQGNSA. Trimming took 5 bases from V and 3 from J, leaving 11 bases between them.

The chain employs TRBV7-3 and TRBJ2-2, with 9 bases aligning to TRBD2. The J segment lost 6 bases and the V segment lost 5 bases, leaving 7 bases of the junction unmatched. The length of the CDR3 is 15 residues. Germline assignment: CDR1 SGHTA and CDR2 FQGTGA. Written as DNA, the CDR3 is TGTGCCAGCAGCGACGTCGGGACTAGCCCCGGGGAGCTGTTTTTT. It codes for CASSDVGTSPGELFF.

The table lists this clone with a few counts. The gene calls are TRBV5-1 and TRBJ2-2, with 7 bases identical to TRBD1. The V gene end was trimmed by 4 bases and the J gene end by 4 bases; junction bases not matched to a gene: 10. The V gene's germline CDR1 is SGHRS and CDR2 YFSETQ. The CDR3 spans 16 residues. This CDR3 is CASSIPTTGRTGELFF. The CDR3 DNA is TGCGCCAGCAGCATACCCACGACAGGGCGCACCGGGGAGCTGTTTTTT.

The J gene is TRBJ2-1, the V gene TRBV5-1, with D possibly TRBD1 on 7 matching bases. CDR3 length equals 17 residues. Trimming pared 0 bases from V and 6 bases from J, leaving 19 bases between. Germline-derived CDR1 and CDR2 are SGHRS and YFSETQ. The CDR3 reads CASSLGRGVLLSNEQFF. The CDR3 DNA is TGCGCCAGCAGCTTGGGCAGGGGGGTCCTACTGAGCAATGAGCAGTTCTTC. Complete variable domain (other parts from reference TRBV5-1 and TRBJ2-1): KAGVTQTPRYLIKTRGQQVTLSCSPISGHRSVSWYQQTPGQGLQFLFEYFSETQRNKGNFPGRFSGRQFSNSRSEMNVSTLELGDSALYLCASSLGRGVLLSNEQFFGPGTRLTVL.